Below, 29 T cell receptor beta chains from the same sample are listed, as sequenced in a study of radiation and T cells in renal cell carcinoma. Described time point: baseline pretreatment blood. As for treatment: 15 Gy SBRT to primary tumor, nephrectomy 4 weeks later. Produced via immunoSEQ multiplex PCR; TCRdb's table is partial and in-frame only. The table has approximately 51,000 clones, approximately 80% seen once. Sequenced material: blood, taken from a patient whose treatment included radiotherapy and nephrectomy. Receptors originate from a woman in her 70s with renal cell carcinoma.

The rearrangement joins TRBV5-1 to TRBJ1-3; 7 bases are shared with TRBD1. With 1 base clipped from V and 3 bases from J, the junction kept 4 bases outside the gene matches. Germline V CDR1 and CDR2: SGHRS, YFSETQ. The CDR3 sequence is 15 residues long. The DNA for the CDR3 is TGCGCCAGCAGCTTGCAAGGGGGCGGTGGAAACACCATATATTTT. This encodes CASSLQGGGGNTIYF.

This clone has only a few counts. The chain combines TRBV11-3 with TRBJ2-7; 11 bases map to TRBD1. The CDR3 runs 15 residues. Germline V gene sequence: CDR1 SGHNT, CDR2 YENEEA. The J segment lost 3 bases and the V segment lost 3 bases, leaving 4 bases of the junction unmatched. The CDR3 DNA is TGTGCCAGCAGCTTCGGGACAGGGGGACTCTACGAGCAGTACTTC. Translated: CASSFGTGGLYEQYF. The full variable domain, in which reference TRBV11-3 and TRBJ2-7 provide the parts outside the CDR3, is EAGVVQSPRYKIIEKKQPVAFWCNPISGHNTLYWYLQNLGQGPELLIRYENEEAVDDSQLPKDRFSAERLKGVDSTLKIQPAELGDSAVYLCASSFGTGGLYEQYFGPGTRLTVT.

The chain has TRBV4-2 and TRBJ2-3, with 7 bases lining up with TRBD2. J was trimmed by 5 bases and V by 0 bases; bases with no gene match: 2. The CDR3 sequence is 14 residues long. Germline V gene sequence: CDR1 LGHNA, CDR2 YNFKEQ. CDR3 DNA sequence: TGTGCCAGCAGCCAAGACACTAGCGAAGATACGCAGTATTTT. Protein: CASSQDTSEDTQYF.

The genes are TRBV5-4 and TRBJ2-5, with D perhaps matching TRBD1 (6 bases). The CDR3 extends over 15 amino acids. V lost 4 bases, J lost 0 bases, and 13 bases lay in between. Germline CDR1 and CDR2: SGHNT and YYREEE (reference sequence). CDR3 residues: CASSTTGSYQETQYF. DNA for the CDR3: TGTGCCAGCAGCACCACAGGGTCCTACCAAGAGACCCAGTACTTC.

The CDR3, as DNA: TGTGCCAGCAGCCAGGAGGCAGGGGCTAATGAAAAACTGTTTTTT. It codes for CASSQEAGANEKLFF. The V and J genes are TRBV5-6 and TRBJ1-4, with D possibly TRBD1 on 6 matching bases. The CDR3 extends over 15 amino acids. From germline, CDR1 is SGHDT and CDR2 YYEEEE. The V and J ends lost 4 bases and 3 bases respectively, with 13 bases between them. The entire variable domain, with the rest obtained from reference TRBV5-6 and TRBJ1-4, is as follows: DAGVTQSPTHLIKTRGQQVTLRCSPKSGHDTVSWYQQALGQGPQFIFQYYEEEERQRGNFPDRFSGHQFPNYSSELNVNALLLGDSALYLCASSQEAGANEKLFFGSGTQLSVL.

The chain combines TRBV19 with TRBJ1-2, with 7 bases lining up with TRBD1. The CDR3 has 12 residues. The germline V gene has CDR1 LNHDA and CDR2 SQIVND (reference sequence). Losses at the gene ends were 9 bases for V and 8 bases for J; bases not matched to a gene: 9. CDR3 coding DNA: TGTGCCAGCCCCGACAGGGCGGGGGGCTACACCTTC. Its translation: CASPDRAGGYTF. Supplemented by reference TRBV19 and TRBJ1-2, the full variable domain reads DGGITQSPKYLFRKEGQNVTLSCEQNLNHDAMYWYRQDPGQGLRLIYYSQIVNDFQKGDIAEGYSVSREKKESFPLTVTSAQKNPTAFYLCASPDRAGGYTFGSGTRLTVV.

The chain links TRBV19 to TRBJ1-2; no firm D call. Germline loops: CDR1 LNHDA, CDR2 SQIVND (reference sequence). V was trimmed by 7 bases and J by 0 bases, leaving 12 bases between them. The CDR3 has 14 amino acids. In nucleotides, the CDR3 is TGTGCCAGTATTCCCGGCGGGACTAACTATGGCTACACCTTC. It is translated as CASIPGGTNYGYTF.

The chain combines TRBV2 with TRBJ2-2, with 10 positions matching TRBD2. The germline V gene encodes CDR1 SNHLY and CDR2 FYNNEI. The V segment lost 9 bases and the J segment 0 bases; nucleotides outside the gene matches: 7. The CDR3 totals 16 residues. CDR3 coding DNA: TGTGCCAGGAGGGCGCTAGCGGGAGCGAACACCGGGGAGCTGTTTTTT. It encodes CARRALAGANTGELFF.

The V gene is TRBV6-5, the J gene TRBJ2-7; 12 nucleotides line up with TRBD2. The ends lost 5 bases at V and 6 bases at J; junction bases unmatched: 5. Germline CDR1 is MNHEY and CDR2 is SVGAGI. The CDR3 consists of 14 residues. The CDR3 DNA reads TGTGCCAGCAGTCAGACTAGCGGGAGTACCGAGCAGTACTTC. The encoded protein is CASSQTSGSTEQYF.

The chain recombines TRBV7-9 with TRBJ1-5; no definite D call. The CDR3 sequence is 14 residues long. Deletions cut 7 bases from V and 2 bases from J, with 12 bases between. The germline V gene encodes CDR1 SEHNR and CDR2 FQNEAQ (reference sequence). For the CDR3, the DNA is TGTGCCAGCACCCCGGCCGGCGGCAATCAGCCCCAGCATTTT. Translating it yields CASTPAGGNQPQHF.

This sequence joins TRBV19 and TRBJ1-3; D unresolved. Germline CDR1 is LNHDA and CDR2 is SQIVND (reference sequence). Trimming stripped 6 bases from V and 0 bases from J, with 15 bases between. The CDR3 runs to 16 residues. In nucleotides, the CDR3 is TGTGCCAGTAGGGACTCCCCTTCCCACTCTGGAAACACCATATATTTT. This codes for CASRDSPSHSGNTIYF.

J is TRBJ1-1 and V is TRBV5-1; D perhaps matches TRBD1 (5 bases). With 4 bases removed from V and 4 bases from J, the gap between germline ends came to 17 bases. This CDR3 is 15 amino acids long. Germline V gene lookup returns CDR1 SGHRS and CDR2 YFSETQ. The CDR3 is CASSVDTGVGTEAFF. The CDR3 nucleotides read TGCGCCAGCAGCGTGGACACGGGGGTGGGCACTGAAGCTTTCTTT. Drawing the rest from reference TRBV5-1 and TRBJ1-1, the complete variable domain is KAGVTQTPRYLIKTRGQQVTLSCSPISGHRSVSWYQQTPGQGLQFLFEYFSETQRNKGNFPGRFSGRQFSNSRSEMNVSTLELGDSALYLCASSVDTGVGTEAFFGQGTRLTVV.

The chain uses TRBV27 and TRBJ1-5; D uncertain. Germline lookup yields CDR1 MNHEY and CDR2 SMNVEV (reference sequence). V lost 8 bases and J 2 bases, leaving 7 bases between the germline ends. The CDR3 runs 12 residues. The CDR3 reads CASRQGNQPQHF. The CDR3 DNA follows: TGTGCCAGCCGCCAAGGCAATCAGCCCCAGCATTTT.

V usage is TRBV28 and J usage is TRBJ2-7, with 12 bases fitting TRBD1. CDR3 length: 14 residues. V lost 4 bases, J lost 4 bases, and 2 bases stayed unmatched. Germline-derived CDR1 and CDR2 are MDHEN and SYDVKM. The DNA for the CDR3 is TGTGCCAGCAGTTGGGGACAGGGGGCTTACGAGCAGTACTTC. Protein sequence: CASSWGQGAYEQYF.

V is TRBV2 and J is TRBJ1-5, with 9 bases that match TRBD1. V gave up 7 bases and J gave up 4 bases; unmatched junction bases: 2. CDR1 and CDR2 (germline): SNHLY, FYNNEI. The CDR3 spans 13 residues. The CDR3 nucleotides read TGTGCCAGCAATGGACAGGGGAATCAGCCCCAGCATTTT. Translating gives CASNGQGNQPQHF.

The rearrangement uses TRBV7-2 and TRBJ1-1, with unresolved D. This CDR3 region has 13 residues. CDR1 is SGHTA and CDR2 is FQGNSA in the germline V gene. V gave up 5 bases and J gave up 1 base, with 8 bases separating them. CDR3 DNA: TGTGCCAGCAGCCTCCAGAAGAACACTGAAGCTTTCTTT. It specifies CASSLQKNTEAFF.

The V call is TRBV5-5, the J call TRBJ2-7, with 10 bases lining up with TRBD1. The CDR3 length is 15 residues. Germline V gene data show CDR1 as SGHKS and CDR2 as YYEKEE (reference sequence). The ends lost 4 bases at V and 4 bases at J; junction bases unmatched: 8. CDR3 loop: CASSARDRGPYEQYF. CDR3 sequence (DNA): TGTGCCAGCAGCGCCCGGGACAGGGGACCTTACGAGCAGTACTTC.

The J gene is TRBJ2-3, the V gene TRBV9; 8 bases align to TRBD2. Germline CDR1 is SGDLS and CDR2 is YYNGEE. V was pared by 0 bases and J by 2 bases, with 2 bases of the junction left unmatched. This CDR3 has 15 residues. DNA for the CDR3: TGTGCCAGCAGCGTAGCGGGGGGGTCCACAGATACGCAGTATTTT. Its protein product is CASSVAGGSTDTQYF.

The rearrangement uses TRBV5-1 and TRBJ2-7, with 12 bases identical to TRBD2. V shed 1 base, J shed 6 bases, and the junction held 5 bases outside the gene matches. There are 15 residues in the CDR3. The germline V gene encodes CDR1 SGHRS and CDR2 YFSETQ. Here the CDR3 reads CASSLTSGRYGEQYF. For the CDR3, the DNA is TGCGCCAGCAGCTTGACTAGCGGGAGGTACGGCGAGCAGTACTTC.

The DNA for the CDR3 is TGTGCCAGCAGCCAGGCAGCGGGACTAGCTGACTACGAGCAGTACTTC. Translating it yields CASSQAAGLADYEQYF. This chain connects TRBV4-2 to TRBJ2-7, with 9 positions matching TRBD2. The CDR3 covers 16 residues. Germline V gene sequence: CDR1 LGHNA, CDR2 YNFKEQ. Unmatched junction bases numbered 9, after V lost 3 bases and J lost 3 bases.

J is TRBJ1-4 and V is TRBV4-1; D not resolved. Trimming left V 1 base short and J 5 bases short, with 5 bases between. The CDR3 loop spans 13 amino acids. Germline values: CDR1 MGHRA, CDR2 YSYEKL. The chain's CDR3 is CASSQVQNEKLFF. CDR3 DNA: TGCGCCAGCAGCCAAGTCCAGAATGAAAAACTGTTTTTT.

This clone turned up a few times. V and J are TRBV5-1 and TRBJ2-1, with 12 bases aligning to TRBD2. CDR3 length equals 16 residues. Unmatched junction bases numbered 8, after V lost 4 bases and J lost 6 bases. The germline V gene encodes CDR1 SGHRS and CDR2 YFSETQ. The CDR3 reads CASSLSLAGGPNEQFF. CDR3 in DNA: TGCGCCAGCAGCCTTTCCCTAGCGGGAGGGCCCAATGAGCAGTTCTTC.

The chain has TRBV6-5 and TRBJ2-5; D unclear. Germline V gene sequence: CDR1 MNHEY, CDR2 SVGAGI. This CDR3 has 14 amino acids. V was clipped by 2 bases and J by 2 bases, with 9 bases between them. The CDR3: CASSYGSDQETQYF. CDR3 bases: TGTGCCAGCAGTTACGGCTCCGATCAAGAGACCCAGTACTTC.

The rearrangement links TRBV2 to TRBJ1-2, with 7 bases aligning to TRBD1. Germline V gene sequence: CDR1 SNHLY, CDR2 FYNNEI. The V and J ends lost 7 bases and 2 bases, in that order; junction bases with no gene match: 13. The CDR3 contains 16 residues. CDR3 region: CASILTGEGRNYGYTF. The CDR3 bases are TGTGCCAGCATCCTAACAGGGGAGGGGCGCAACTATGGCTACACCTTC. The full variable domain, in which reference TRBV2 and TRBJ1-2 provide the parts outside the CDR3, is EPEVTQTPSHQVTQMGQEVILRCVPISNHLYFYWYRQILGQKVEFLVSFYNNEISEKSEIFDDQFSVERPDGSNFTLKIRSTKLEDSAMYFCASILTGEGRNYGYTFGSGTRLTVV.

The CDR3 bases are TGTGCCAGCAGCTTCGGAGGCCAATCCTCAACTAATGAAAAACTGTTTTTT. Translating it yields CASSFGGQSSTNEKLFF. The chain joins TRBV5-8 to TRBJ1-4; D remains ambiguous. This CDR3 has 17 residues. Trimming cost V 2 bases and J 0 bases, with 14 bases left between them. The V gene's germline CDR1 is SGHTS and CDR2 YDEGEE.

This clone was recorded a few times. CDR3 loop: CASSLRGVMNTEAFF. In nucleotides, the CDR3 is TGCGCCAGCAGCTTAAGGGGGGTTATGAACACTGAAGCTTTCTTT. The chain is built from TRBV5-1 and TRBJ1-1; D is possibly TRBD1 (6 bases). Germline V lookup: CDR1 SGHRS, CDR2 YFSETQ. Trimming removed 2 bases at V and 0 bases at J, with 11 bases between. The CDR3 length is 15 residues.

CDR3 nucleotides: TGTGCCAGCAGCCCCACTCCGGGACTGGTCGTCACAGATACGCAGTATTTT. This translates into CASSPTPGLVVTDTQYF. The genes are TRBV9 and TRBJ2-3; D is possibly TRBD2 (6 bases). Trimming cost V 4 bases and J 2 bases, with 20 bases left between them. Germline lookup yields CDR1 SGDLS and CDR2 YYNGEE. This CDR3 region has 17 residues.

V is TRBV13 and J is TRBJ2-3; 8 bases line up with TRBD2. Germline V lookup: CDR1 PRHDT, CDR2 FYEKMQ (reference sequence). This CDR3 region has 17 residues. The V gene end was trimmed by 0 bases and the J gene end by 0 bases; junction bases not matched to a gene: 5. CDR3 protein: CASSLGLSGSSTDTQYF. The CDR3 DNA is TGTGCCAGCAGCTTAGGATTAAGCGGGAGTAGCACAGATACGCAGTATTTT.

V gene TRBV5-8 combines with J gene TRBJ1-2; possible D gene TRBD1, 6 bases. V was clipped by 1 base and J by 4 bases, with 8 bases between them. CDR1 SGHTS and CDR2 YDEGEE come from the germline V gene. CDR3 length equals 13 residues. The CDR3 sequence is CASSLSGAYGYTF. In DNA form, the CDR3 reads TGTGCCAGCAGCTTGTCAGGGGCCTATGGCTACACCTTC. Filled out from reference TRBV5-8 and TRBJ1-2, the complete variable domain reads EAGVTQSPTHLIKTRGQQATLRCSPISGHTSVYWYQQALGLGLQFLLWYDEGEERNRGNFPPRFSGRQFPNYSSELNVNALELEDSALYLCASSLSGAYGYTFGSGTRLTVV.